These 20 T cell receptor beta chains came from one sample sequenced in a study of post-analysis software for immune sequencing data. Prepared libraries of TCR beta cDNA carried unique molecular identifiers. TCRdb re-analysed the PCR reads in MiXCR, keeping a single row per CDR3 protein. The sample lists about 820,000 distinct CDR3 sequences; roughly 50% were seen once. Study findings and constraints: TRBV segments more frequent in patients than in controls numbered about five and included TRBV5-6, TRBV5-1 and TRBV20-1.

Antigens for these TCRs are unknown. The sample consisted of blood. These TCRs come from a girl between 10 and 17 years old with multiple sclerosis.

This CDR3 is CASSVARTSGAYEQYF. The CDR3, as DNA: TGTGCCAGCAGCGTAGCCCGGACTAGCGGGGCATACGAGCAGTACTTC. The J gene is TRBJ2-7, the V gene TRBV9; 12 bases fit TRBD2. The CDR3 covers 16 residues. After removal of 0 bases from V and 4 bases from J, the junction contained 5 bases not matched to a gene. CDR1 is SGDLS, CDR2 YYNGEE, per germline. Complete variable domain (other parts from reference TRBV9 and TRBJ2-7): DSGVTQTPKHLITATGQRVTLRCSPRSGDLSVYWYQQSLDQGLQFLIQYYNGEERAKGNILERFSAQQFPDLHSELNLSSLELGDSALYFCASSVARTSGAYEQYFGPGTRLTVT.

This clonotype appeared once. CDR3 bases: TGCGCCAGCGGCCAGGATAGCGGAACCTACGAGCAGTACTTC. Protein sequence: CASGQDSGTYEQYF. The chain links TRBV5-1 to TRBJ2-7; a weak D match, TRBD2 (6 bases). The CDR3 contains 14 residues. The V gene lost 7 bases and the J gene lost 2 bases, with 16 bases spanning the gap. Germline loops: CDR1 SGHRS, CDR2 YFSETQ.

This clonotype was detected a few times. V is TRBV21-1 and J is TRBJ2-4; the table calls TRBD1, which could not be checked here. The assigned J gene may be wrong: the sequence end matches TRBJ2-7 better. TRBV21-1 is assigned pseudogene status. CDR3 size: 16 residues. The CDR3 sequence: CASSKAPRRRADEQYF. In DNA form, the CDR3 reads TGTGCCAGCAGCAAAGCCCCTCGCAGACGGGCGGACGAGCAGTACTTC.

This CDR3 is CSASGSTTWLEETQYF. CDR3 bases: TGCAGTGCATCAGGCTCGACTACCTGGCTAGAAGAGACCCAGTACTTC. The rearrangement uses TRBV20-1 and TRBJ2-4; TRBD2 might be the D (5 bases). TRBJ2-5 matches the DNA end more closely, so the J call is doubtful. There are 16 residues in the CDR3. Germline V gene data show CDR1 as DFQATT and CDR2 as SNEGSKA (reference sequence).

This clonotype was seen a few times. This rearrangement joins TRBV9 to TRBJ2-7; possible D gene TRBD2, 6 bases. V was cut by 0 bases and J by 3 bases, with 16 bases left in between. The CDR3 is made up of 16 amino acids. Germline V gene data show CDR1 as SGDLS and CDR2 as YYNGEE. CDR3 nucleotide sequence: TGTGCCAGCAGCGTAGGAGGGGTGGGAGGTATCTACGAGCAGTACTTC. Protein product: CASSVGGVGGIYEQYF.

This clonotype was picked up one time. CDR3 sequence reads: CASSQDWDREETQYF. DNA for the CDR3: TGTGCCAGCAGCCAAGATTGGGACAGGGAAGAGACCCAGTACTTC. The chain combines TRBV14 with TRBJ2-5; 9 positions match TRBD1. This CDR3 has 15 residues. CDR1 and CDR2 (germline): SGHDN, FVKESK. Trimming took 0 bases from V and 3 from J; bases not matched to a gene: 2.

The chain couples TRBV7-8 to TRBJ1-2, with 7 bases identical to TRBD1. This CDR3 spans 16 amino acids. The ends lost 5 bases at V and 7 bases at J; junction bases unmatched: 16. The germline V gene encodes CDR1 SGHVS and CDR2 FQNEAQ. The CDR3 DNA is TGTGCCAGCAGCCTCGCCGGGACAGTCGTTCCGGTTGGCTACACCTTC. It yields the protein CASSLAGTVVPVGYTF.

This sequence joins TRBV7-3 and TRBJ2-1; D is perhaps TRBD1 or TRBD2 (7 bases each). The ends were cut back, 5 bases at V and 0 bases at J, with 17 bases in the middle. The CDR3 contains 17 residues. CDR1 and CDR2 from the germline V gene are SGHTA and FQGTGA. The CDR3 sequence is CASSPAGGGYSYNEQFF. As DNA, the CDR3 is TGTGCCAGCAGCCCCGCAGGGGGGGGATACTCCTACAATGAGCAGTTCTTC.

The V and J genes are TRBV12-5 and TRBJ2-7; the D is unclear. CDR1 is LGHNT and CDR2 is FRNRAP in the germline V gene. The CDR3 runs 12 residues. V gave up 3 bases and J gave up 3 bases, with 6 bases separating them. CDR3 coding DNA: TGTGCTAGTGGTTTCCCGTTCTACGAGCAGTACTTC. It codes for CASGFPFYEQYF. The full variable domain, its missing parts supplied by reference TRBV12-5 and TRBJ2-7, is DARVTQTPRHKVTEMGQEVTMRCQPILGHNTVFWYRQTMMQGLELLAYFRNRAPLDDSGMPKDRFSAEMPDATLATLKIQPSEPRDSAVYFCASGFPFYEQYFGPGTRLTVT.

This clonotype came up a few times. The rearrangement links TRBV29-1 to TRBJ1-1, with 8 bases identical to TRBD1. The germline V gene has CDR1 SQVTM and CDR2 ANQGSEA. The ends lost 7 bases at V and 1 base at J; junction bases unmatched: 5. The CDR3 loop spans 13 amino acids. The CDR3 here is CSASDRANTEAFF. The CDR3 coding sequence is TGCAGCGCATCGGACAGGGCGAACACTGAAGCTTTCTTT.

The chain uses TRBV12-3 or TRBV12-4 and TRBJ1-2, with a weak D call TRBD1 (5 bases). CDR3 length: 12 residues. V lost 2 bases and J 8 bases, leaving 9 bases between the germline ends. Written as DNA, the CDR3 is TGTGCCAGCAGTTTATATGGGGCCGGCTACACCTTC. Protein: CASSLYGAGYTF.

This clonotype was observed a few times. The V call is TRBV29-1, the J call TRBJ2-5; D ambiguous. Germline CDR1 and CDR2: SQVTM and ANQGSEA. This CDR3 is 11 amino acids long. V was clipped by 6 bases and J by 5 bases, with 10 bases between them. The CDR3 DNA reads TGCAGCGTGTCCAAGTGGGAGACCCAGTACTTC. It is translated as CSVSKWETQYF.

The V gene is TRBV20-1, the J gene TRBJ2-7, with 7 nucleotides matching TRBD2. The CDR3 loop spans 15 amino acids. Germline CDR1 and CDR2: DFQATT and SNEGSKA (reference sequence). The trim removed 0 bases at V and 3 bases at J, leaving 8 bases unmatched. The CDR3 protein is CSARDPSTSSYEQYF. CDR3 DNA sequence: TGCAGTGCTAGAGATCCCTCGACTAGCAGCTACGAGCAGTACTTC.

The chain carries TRBV12-3 or TRBV12-4 and TRBJ2-5; maybe TRBD2 (5 bases). This CDR3 is 12 amino acids long. The V gene lost 8 bases and the J gene lost 2 bases, with 9 bases spanning the gap. CDR3 sequence (DNA): TGTGCCAGCGGCGGGCTACAAGAGACCCAGTACTTC. This gives the protein CASGGLQETQYF.

V and J are TRBV29-1 and TRBJ1-4; D call uncertain. CDR1 is SQVTM and CDR2 is ANQGSEA in the germline V gene. CDR3 length: 15 amino acids. The V end was cut by 3 bases, the J end by 6 bases, with 17 bases between. CDR3 amino acids: CSVDGVAGSHEKLFF. In DNA form, the CDR3 reads TGCAGCGTTGACGGTGTGGCAGGCTCCCATGAAAAACTGTTTTTT.

This clonotype showed up just a few times. Sequence at one end of the junction differs from germline and may be a read error. The genes are TRBV5-1 and TRBJ1-2; D is unresolved. Looked up from germline, CDR1 is SGHRS and CDR2 is YFSETQ. The CDR3 runs 15 residues. CDR3 region: CASSLESEINYGHTF. CDR3 DNA: TGCGCCAGCAGCTTGGAATCGGAAATTAACTATGGCCACACCTTC.

The chain carries TRBV6-6 and TRBJ2-1; 10 bases agree with TRBD2. The end of the DNA aligns better with TRBJ2-7, so the J call may be wrong. The CDR3 length is 16 residues. Germline V gene data show CDR1 as MNHNY and CDR2 as SVGAGI (reference sequence). The CDR3 DNA is TGTGCCAGCAGTTATACTAGCGGGACCTCCTACAATGAGCAGTACTTC. This gives the protein CASSYTSGTSYNEQYF.

This clonotype was seen more than once but under ten times. The V call is TRBV20-1, the J call TRBJ1-2; D unclear. The CDR3 loop spans 12 amino acids. Looked up from germline, CDR1 is DFQATT and CDR2 is SNEGSKA (reference sequence). With 4 bases removed from V and 7 bases from J, the gap between germline ends came to 13 bases. Written as DNA, the CDR3 is TGCAGTGCTAAAGCTTCCATAGGTGGCTACACCTTC. Residues: CSAKASIGGYTF.

J is TRBJ2-7 and V is TRBV5-1; TRBD2 aligns across 16 bases. The trim removed 3 bases at V and 5 bases at J, leaving 8 bases unmatched. Germline assignment: CDR1 SGHRS and CDR2 YFSETQ. CDR3 length: 17 amino acids. The CDR3 DNA sequence: TGCGCCAGCAGCTGGGGACTAGCGGGAGGGCCCAGCCACGAGCAGTACTTC. This encodes CASSWGLAGGPSHEQYF.

The gene calls are TRBV29-1 and TRBJ1-1; no firm D call. The germline V gene has CDR1 SQVTM and CDR2 ANQGSEA. V shed 2 bases and J shed 0 bases, with 7 bases lying between them. The CDR3 consists of 13 residues. This chain's CDR3 is CSVEKVLNTEAFF. The CDR3 nucleotides read TGCAGCGTTGAAAAAGTCCTGAACACTGAAGCTTTCTTT. The whole variable domain, filled in from reference TRBV29-1 and TRBJ1-1, reads SAVISQKPSRDICQRGTSLTIQCQVDSQVTMMFWYRQQPGQSLTLIATANQGSEATYESGFVIDKFPISRPNLTFSTLTVSNMSPEDSSIYLCSVEKVLNTEAFFGQGTRLTVV.